The sequence of this T cell receptor (beta chain) was determined in a study of shared T cell receptors in the human thymus (TCRdb year 2021). About the study as a whole: The study examined how the human thymus generates shared, self-reactive T-cell receptor alpha chains.

Concerning this clone itself: What this receptor recognizes is not known. No much larger clone exists at a distance of one base, and base qualities are not known.

Library preparation used the immunoSEQ multiplex PCR assay. Here the immuneACCESS table is served through TCRdb, limited to in-frame sequences with V and J called. Missing clones are a known gap in these copies; in checked studies unresolved V genes cover under half, and the rest lacks a known reason. In this sample the table shows some 640,000 clones, about 90% of which occur a single time. The top ten clonotypes cover roughly 0.0094% of the sample. Including cysteine and phenylalanine, the CDR3 has 15 amino acids. The read is trimmed to its CDR3 DNA, 45 bases read in frame from base 1. In the germline V gene (reference sequence), CDR1 corresponds to LNHNV and CDR2 to YYDKDF. Cut back by 0 bases and 3 bases, the V and J ends lie 8 bases apart. This sample was shared with a second study, whose subject was human thymus T cells. The second study's authors report: In Finland, the donors were immunologically healthy infants who were having open corrective cardiac surgery for congenital heart defects. The thymus tissue came from surgical resects taken out during corrective cardiac surgery. Both the thymic and the peripheral blood repertoires appeared to show biased V and J gene segment usage. The related research reported highly overlapping thymic TCR repertoires among unrelated individuals. The study described the TCR alpha and beta repertoires in under ten infant thymus samples and four matching peripheral blood samples. The cohort included several male and a couple of female infants, with donor ages spanning 7 to 244 days. Thymocytes were freed from the tissue by mechanical means and kept at -70 degrees C as pellets of roughly 8.5-31 million cells. Genomic DNA was extracted from frozen cell pellets with a QIAsymphony instrument. The immunoSEQ multiplex PCR assay was used to amplify the TCRB and TCRAD loci from a standardized amount of quality-controlled genomic DNA. The amplicons spanned the V(D)J region and were long enough to cover the CDR3 and allow V and J genes to be identified. The commercial immunoSEQ service was used to sequence amplicons on an Illumina platform. Corrections for primer bias and sequencing errors followed previously described methods, while TCRAD and TCRB definitions were based on the IMGT database. Analysis of the repertoires was done with immunoSEQ Analyzer 3.0 and VDJTools and included basic statistics, V/J segment usage, diversity estimates, rarefaction and pairwise overlap. Diversity was estimated using the Chao1, ChaoE, Efron-Thisted, Shannon and inverse Simpson indices, and was also estimated on datasets down-sampled to the size of the smallest sample. Repertoire overlap used strict matching of CDR3 nucleotide sequence, V gene and J gene, with Jaccard-based multidimensional scaling clustering. Thymus samples yielded on average roughly 810,000 unique TCRB clonotypes, compared with 80,000 to 85,000 from blood samples.

The sequence was obtained from a boy less than two years old with a congenital heart defect. Donor details come from another sample of the same person, matched by shared clones. The rearranged chain carries TRBV15 and TRBJ2-2; 6 matching bases give a weak D call of TRBD1. The sequenced sample was thymocytes. CDR3 region: CATSRDYRDTGELFF. The DNA sequence is TGTGCCACCAGCAGAGATTACAGGGACACCGGGGAGCTGTTTTTT.